Following are 6 T cell receptor beta chains from one sample sequenced in a study of T-cell memory formation after mild COVID-19. Using its own MiXCR run on the 5' RACE reads, TCRdb lists one record per CDR3 protein. The data hold about 210,000 distinct CDR3 sequences, with roughly 30% observed a single time. Specimen: PBMCs or a T cell subset sorted from them (not recorded which). Every receptor here comes from an adult woman who had mild COVID-19 (a few samples of this study predate the infection). Cell type and time point are not known.

V is TRBV20-1 and J is TRBJ2-7; possible D gene TRBD2, 6 bases. V was trimmed by 2 bases and J by 2 bases, leaving 19 bases between them. The CDR3 is made up of 16 amino acids. CDR1 is DFQATT and CDR2 is SNEGSKA in the germline V gene (reference sequence). CDR3 coding DNA: TGCAGTGCTAGATCTTTCGTGAAGCCGGGGGCCTACGAGCAGTACTTC. Translated: CSARSFVKPGAYEQYF.

V usage is TRBV7-9 and J usage is TRBJ2-7; 10 bases match TRBD2. The CDR3 is 14 amino acids. The germline V gene has CDR1 SEHNR and CDR2 FQNEAQ (reference sequence). With V trimmed by 2 bases and J by 2 bases, 0 bases remained unmatched. The CDR3 here is CASSLSGRAYEQYF. The CDR3 DNA follows: TGTGCCAGCAGCTTAAGCGGGAGGGCCTACGAGCAGTACTTC.

This chain connects TRBV12-3 or TRBV12-4 to TRBJ1-2; perhaps TRBD1 as D (5 bases). V was trimmed by 5 bases and J by 4 bases, leaving 14 bases between them. This CDR3 spans 14 amino acids. CDR3 sequence: CASSAGGGGYGYTF. The CDR3 DNA reads as TGTGCCAGCAGTGCCGGGGGGGGAGGCTATGGCTACACCTTC.

The genes are TRBV6-2 or TRBV6-3 and TRBJ1-2; no clear D. Germline V gene lookup returns CDR1 MNHEY and CDR2 SVGEGT. The CDR3 consists of 14 residues. The germline V and J ends were trimmed by 0 bases and 3 bases, with 8 bases remaining between them. The CDR3 coding sequence is TGTGCCAGCAGTTACTCGGACTTATACTATGGCTACACCTTC. This gives the protein CASSYSDLYYGYTF.

V gene TRBV5-1 combines with J gene TRBJ2-7; D is unresolved. V was trimmed by 4 bases and J by 13 bases, leaving 6 bases between them. Per the germline V gene, CDR1 is SGHRS and CDR2 is YFSETQ. The CDR3 is 8 amino acids. CDR3 loop: CASSPYYF. CDR3 nucleotide sequence: TGCGCCAGCAGCCCATATTACTTC.

The table lists this clonotype with a few counts. The chain joins TRBV11-2 to TRBJ1-2; possibly TRBD1 for D (6 bases). Germline-derived CDR1 and CDR2 are SGHAT and FQNNGV. Trimming cost V 3 bases and J 4 bases, with 15 bases left between them. The CDR3 covers 15 residues. This CDR3 reads CASSLGWTEPYGYTF. In nucleotides, the CDR3 is TGTGCCAGCAGCTTGGGATGGACAGAGCCCTATGGCTACACCTTC.